This T cell receptor beta chain was found in a study of OX40 agonist ivuxolimab in advanced cancers. Concerning the study at large: Ivuxolimab was an agonistic, fully human IgG2 monoclonal antibody directed against OX40 (CD134), a costimulatory receptor. Intravenous ivuxolimab was administered to patients every 2 weeks at six dose levels: 0.01, 0.1, 0.3, 1.5, 3 and 10 mg/kg. Among the 52 dose-escalation patients, about 19 had hepatocellular carcinoma, roughly 15 melanoma, 9 renal cell carcinoma and 9 head and neck cancer. The dose-escalation cohort was roughly 83% male with a mean age of 60 years, ranging from roughly 23 to 79. Patients were allowed to have had prior anti-PD-1, anti-PD-L1 or anti-CTLA-4 therapy, and 40% of the dose-escalation patients had previously received checkpoint inhibitors. Partial responses occurred in three dose-escalation patients: two with cutaneous melanoma and one with hepatocellular carcinoma. The purpose of peripheral TCRbeta sequencing was to test whether ivuxolimab changed TCR sequence diversity and led to clonal T-cell expansion. The paper covers the monotherapy dose-escalation part of the phase I ivuxolimab trial, which included N ≈ 57 patients. Beyond this particular receptor, the publication reports: The antigen specificity of the peripheral T cells that underwent clonal expansion was not determined. After ivuxolimab, more expanded clones were found on average in CD8+ T cells than in CD4+ T cells. In partial responders in the 0.1-3.0 mg/kg groups, normalized peripheral clonal expansion was found to be among the lowest, especially among CD8+ T cells. At doses of 0.1 to 3.0 mg/kg, clonal expansion of both CD4+ and CD8+ T cells in blood was seen between baseline and week 6. Low levels of normalized T-cell clonal expansion were also seen in some nonresponding patients.

Genomic DNA was isolated from the sorted cells so that the TCRbeta CDR3 region could be sequenced. The immunoSEQ Assay was used to sequence the TCRbeta CDR3 regions. Entries here come from immuneACCESS through TCRdb and include only in-frame sequences with V and J called. Some clones fail to appear in such tables; in the studies checked, an unresolved V gene covers under half of the shortfall, and the cause of the remainder is unknown. Recorded for this sample are about 21,000 clones; about 79% of them occurred a single time. The leading ten clones occupy 30% to 40% of the sample. Trimmed from V: 3 bases; trimmed from J: 7 bases; junction bases lacking a gene match: 3. From the cysteine through the phenylalanine, the CDR3 covers 15 amino acids. Only the CDR3 part of the read is kept: 45 bases, read in frame from the first base. Looking up the germline V gene (reference sequence) yields CDR1 LNHDA and CDR2 SQIVND.

Patients with autoimmune disease history or receiving systemic immunosuppression were excluded from the trial. In every dose cohort, peripheral blood was drawn for TCR sequencing at baseline, cycle 4 day 1, and cycle 7 day 1. The samples were drawn from a first-in-human, open-label, multicenter phase I dose-escalation trial of ivuxolimab. Adults with locally advanced or metastatic head and neck squamous cell, hepatocellular, melanoma or renal cell carcinoma were enrolled in the trial. Before TCR sequencing, CD4+ and CD8+ T cells were separately sorted from peripheral blood. This clone was detected ten times or more. This clone's antigen is unknown. Per-nucleotide qualities are absent, and no much larger clonotype sits a single base away.

The source of this sequence is an adult with an advanced solid tumor such as melanoma, head and neck, liver or kidney cancer. The specimen was CD4+ or CD8+ T cells sorted from blood, collected in a trial of the OX40 agonist ivuxolimab. This sequence uses TRBV19 and TRBJ2-1, with 13 bases in between that match TRBD2. The CDR3 sequence is CASSIGLAGVNEQFF. The DNA is as follows: TGTGCCAGTAGTATTGGACTAGCGGGAGTTAATGAGCAGTTCTTC.